The 22 T cell receptor beta chains reported below all come from one sample, sequenced in a study of blood T cell repertoires in COVID-19. Sequencing used immunoSEQ multiplex PCR; TCRdb keeps in-frame clones, though not all of them. The sample shows about 120,000 clones, 60% to 80% of them seen only once. Sequencing was performed on peripheral blood. These receptors were taken from a man in his sixties with acute or convalescent COVID-19.

The CDR3 loop reads CATSDLRRATGELFF. CDR3 nucleotide sequence: TGTGCCACCAGTGATTTGCGCAGGGCCACCGGGGAGCTGTTTTTT. The genes are TRBV24-1 and TRBJ2-2; a weak D match, TRBD1 (5 bases). There are 15 residues in the CDR3. The germline gives CDR1 KGHDR, CDR2 SFDVKD. V lost 0 bases, J lost 4 bases, and 8 bases lay in between.

The gene calls are TRBV2 and TRBJ2-3, with a weak D call TRBD2 (6 bases). The CDR3 has 14 amino acids. Germline loops: CDR1 SNHLY, CDR2 FYNNEI. V lost 8 bases, J lost 2 bases, and 14 bases lay in between. The CDR3 region is CASRTSRTTDTQYF. The CDR3 nucleotides read TGTGCCAGCCGCACTAGCAGAACCACAGATACGCAGTATTTT.

This chain uses TRBV6-5 with TRBJ2-2; D possibly corresponds to TRBD2 (5 bases). CDR1 is MNHEY, CDR2 SVGAGI, per germline. V lost 7 bases, J lost 5 bases, and 17 bases lay in between. This CDR3 comprises 15 residues. The CDR3 coding sequence is TGTGCCAGCACAGGCGGGCTAGCCCGTACCGGGGAGCTGTTTTTT. This sequence encodes CASTGGLARTGELFF.

This clone was found a few times. The chain combines TRBV27 with TRBJ1-6; 9 nucleotides line up with TRBD1. The J segment lost 1 base and the V segment lost 6 bases, leaving 4 bases of the junction unmatched. CDR3 length: 16 residues. Germline V CDR1 and CDR2: MNHEY, SMNVEV (reference sequence). This CDR3 reads CASRDRGRSYNSPLHF. The CDR3 DNA follows: TGTGCCAGCAGAGACAGGGGGAGATCCTATAATTCACCCCTCCACTTT.

The chain recombines TRBV5-1 with TRBJ1-2; 7 positions match TRBD1. The CDR3 loop spans 15 amino acids. The V gene's germline CDR1 is SGHRS and CDR2 YFSETQ. The ends lost 2 bases at V and 5 bases at J; junction bases unmatched: 9. The CDR3 loop reads CASSLLTGEDYGYTF. CDR3 nucleotide sequence: TGCGCCAGCAGCTTATTAACAGGGGAAGATTATGGCTACACCTTC. The complete variable domain, with remaining parts taken from reference TRBV5-1 and TRBJ1-2, reads KAGVTQTPRYLIKTRGQQVTLSCSPISGHRSVSWYQQTPGQGLQFLFEYFSETQRNKGNFPGRFSGRQFSNSRSEMNVSTLELGDSALYLCASSLLTGEDYGYTFGSGTRLTVV.

CDR3 sequence reads: CASSLNRERGEQYF. In DNA form, the CDR3 reads TGTGCCAGCAGCTTAAACCGGGAGCGGGGCGAGCAGTACTTC. The V gene is TRBV11-1, the J gene TRBJ2-7, with TRBD2 matching 7 bases. The germline V gene encodes CDR1 SGHAT and CDR2 FQDESV (reference sequence). V lost 2 bases to trimming and J lost 6 bases; unmatched junction nucleotides: 7. The CDR3 loop spans 14 amino acids.

The genes are TRBV4-1 and TRBJ2-5, with 9 bases lining up with TRBD1. J lost 3 bases, V lost 5 bases, and 7 bases had no gene match. CDR1 and CDR2 from the germline V gene are MGHRA and YSYEKL. The CDR3 totals 15 residues. The CDR3 region is CASSDAGTGKETQYF. DNA of the CDR3: TGCGCCAGCAGCGACGCCGGGACAGGGAAAGAGACCCAGTACTTC.

This chain connects TRBV5-8 to TRBJ1-5; no clear D. V dropped 4 bases and J dropped 4 bases, with 6 bases sitting between them. CDR3 length equals 12 residues. Germline V CDR1 and CDR2: SGHTS, YDEGEE. The CDR3 here is CASSPENQPQHF. CDR3 bases: TGTGCCAGCAGCCCGGAGAATCAGCCCCAGCATTTT. Filled out from reference TRBV5-8 and TRBJ1-5, the complete variable domain reads EAGVTQSPTHLIKTRGQQATLRCSPISGHTSVYWYQQALGLGLQFLLWYDEGEERNRGNFPPRFSGRQFPNYSSELNVNALELEDSALYLCASSPENQPQHFGDGTRLSIL.

This clone was seen a handful of times. This rearrangement joins TRBV13 to TRBJ1-4; possible D gene TRBD1, 6 bases. Trimming took off 4 bases at V and 4 bases at J, with 10 bases between the two ends. Germline CDR1 and CDR2: PRHDT and FYEKMQ (reference sequence). The CDR3 is 14 residues long. This CDR3 is CASSSRQDNEKLFF. DNA for the CDR3: TGTGCCAGCAGCTCCCGACAGGATAATGAAAAACTGTTTTTT.

The chain is built from TRBV29-1 and TRBJ2-7; 11 nucleotides agree with TRBD1. There are 15 residues in the CDR3. After removal of 0 bases from V and 5 bases from J, the junction contained 6 bases not matched to a gene. Germline V gene data show CDR1 as SQVTM and CDR2 as ANQGSEA. The CDR3 DNA reads TGCAGCGTTGAAGATCCCGGACAGGGGGCCAACGAGCAGTACTTC. Translating it yields CSVEDPGQGANEQYF.

This chain links TRBV10-2 with TRBJ2-3, with 12 bases fitting TRBD2. V shed 3 bases, J shed 1 base, and the junction held 8 bases outside the gene matches. The CDR3 length is 18 residues. Germline assignment: CDR1 WSHSY and CDR2 SAAADI. Here the CDR3 reads CASSDRGTSGHRTDTQYF. As DNA, the CDR3 is TGCGCCAGCAGTGACCGTGGGACTAGCGGGCACCGCACAGATACGCAGTATTTT.

The J gene is TRBJ1-2, the V gene TRBV3-1 (or the pseudogene TRBV3-2); 10 bases are shared with TRBD1. V shed 5 bases, J shed 5 bases, and the junction held 5 bases outside the gene matches. The CDR3 contains 14 residues. CDR1 and CDR2 (germline): LGHDT, YNNKEL (reference sequence). DNA for the CDR3: TGTGCCAGCAGCGACCGGGACAGGGGTTATGGCTACACCTTC. Amino acid sequence: CASSDRDRGYGYTF.

This chain links TRBV7-9 with TRBJ2-1, with D perhaps matching TRBD2 (6 bases). Germline V gene lookup returns CDR1 SEHNR and CDR2 FQNEAQ (reference sequence). This CDR3 has 15 amino acids. Trimming removed 2 bases at V and 5 bases at J, with 13 bases between. CDR3 DNA: TGTGCCAGCAGCTTACGGGACTCGGGGAACAATGAGCAGTTCTTC. Encoded protein: CASSLRDSGNNEQFF.

J is TRBJ1-5 and V is TRBV7-3; D is unresolved. The CDR3 covers 13 residues. CDR1 is SGHTA, CDR2 FQGTGA, per germline. With 5 bases removed from V and 7 bases from J, the gap between germline ends came to 12 bases. As DNA, the CDR3 is TGTGCCAGCAGCCGCGATATCCAACAGCCCCAGCATTTT. Translated: CASSRDIQQPQHF.

This clone was found a few times. The chain uses TRBV7-9 and TRBJ1-2; no definite D call. Germline CDR1 is SEHNR and CDR2 is FQNEAQ (reference sequence). This CDR3 contains 13 residues. Trimming shortened V by 3 bases and J by 0 bases, and 5 bases separated the two germline ends. CDR3 amino acids: CASSFSSNYGYTF. In DNA, the CDR3 is TGTGCCAGCAGCTTTTCTTCTAACTATGGCTACACCTTC.

The chain combines TRBV3-1 (or the pseudogene TRBV3-2) with TRBJ1-3, with TRBD1 matching 9 bases. Germline loops: CDR1 LGHDT, CDR2 YNNKEL (reference sequence). V gave up 8 bases and J gave up 0 bases; unmatched junction bases: 17. CDR3 size: 19 residues. DNA for the CDR3: TGTGCCAGCTCCGGGAGGACAGGGGCATATTCTGGCTCTGGAAACACCATATATTTT. Protein product: CASSGRTGAYSGSGNTIYF.

J is TRBJ2-2 and V is TRBV29-1, with 7 bases lining up with TRBD1. The trim removed 5 bases at V and 5 bases at J, leaving 8 bases unmatched. The CDR3 spans 14 residues. Germline V gene lookup returns CDR1 SQVTM and CDR2 ANQGSEA. CDR3 sequence: CSVSKGAQTGELFF. Here the CDR3 DNA reads TGCAGCGTTTCTAAGGGGGCTCAGACCGGGGAGCTGTTTTTT.

V and J are TRBV7-8 and TRBJ2-3, with unresolved D. The CDR3 has 12 residues. Germline assignment: CDR1 SGHVS and CDR2 FQNEAQ. V was clipped by 5 bases and J by 8 bases, with 11 bases between them. The CDR3 loop reads CASSGGSGTQYF. CDR3 nucleotides: TGTGCCAGCAGCGGCGGATCCGGTACGCAGTATTTT.

This clone appeared a single time. The rearrangement joins TRBV30 to TRBJ1-6; TRBD1 might be the D (6 bases). V lost 3 bases and J lost 7, with 19 bases in between. CDR1 is GTSNPN, CDR2 SVGIG, per germline (reference sequence). The CDR3 has 16 amino acids. The DNA for the CDR3 is TGTGCCTGGAGCCCCCCGACAGGTGCAGGGAATTCACCCCTCCACTTT. It translates to CAWSPPTGAGNSPLHF.

This clone was counted at least ten times. The V and J genes are TRBV19 and TRBJ1-1; D gene unclear. In germline, CDR1 is LNHDA, CDR2 SQIVND (reference sequence). The CDR3 sequence is 15 residues long. V was cut by 1 base and J by 1 base, with 10 bases left in between. The CDR3 DNA reads as TGTGCCAGTAGTATAGGACCGGGTGGGAACACTGAAGCTTTCTTT. The encoded protein is CASSIGPGGNTEAFF. Drawing the rest from reference TRBV19 and TRBJ1-1, the complete variable domain is DGGITQSPKYLFRKEGQNVTLSCEQNLNHDAMYWYRQDPGQGLRLIYYSQIVNDFQKGDIAEGYSVSREKKESFPLTVTSAQKNPTAFYLCASSIGPGGNTEAFFGQGTRLTVV.

V usage is TRBV18 and J usage is TRBJ1-1; D call uncertain. This CDR3 contains 16 residues. Trimming took 3 bases from V and 4 from J, leaving 18 bases between them. CDR1 and CDR2 (germline): KGHSH, LQKENI. CDR3 DNA: TGTGCCAGCTCACCGCTCCTAGCCGCCGACGGCACTGAAGCTTTCTTT. This encodes CASSPLLAADGTEAFF.

The chain uses TRBV10-3 and TRBJ2-1; TRBD1 matches at 7 bases. Germline CDR1 reads ENHRY; CDR2 reads SYGVKD. The V gene end was trimmed by 4 bases and the J gene end by 8 bases; junction bases not matched to a gene: 8. CDR3 length: 14 amino acids. The CDR3 sequence is CAISVGQPNDEQFF. The DNA for the CDR3 is TGTGCCATCAGTGTGGGACAGCCGAACGATGAGCAGTTCTTC.